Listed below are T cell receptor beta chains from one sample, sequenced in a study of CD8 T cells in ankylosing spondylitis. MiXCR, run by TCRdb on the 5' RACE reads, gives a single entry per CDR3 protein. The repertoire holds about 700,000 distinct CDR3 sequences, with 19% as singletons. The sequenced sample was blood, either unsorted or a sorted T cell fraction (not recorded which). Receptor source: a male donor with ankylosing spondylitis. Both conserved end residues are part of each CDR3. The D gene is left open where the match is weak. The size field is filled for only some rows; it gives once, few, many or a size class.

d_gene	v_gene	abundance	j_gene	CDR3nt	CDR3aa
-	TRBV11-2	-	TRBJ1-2	TGTGCCAGCAGCCGTGACGGACGCTATGGCTACACCTTC	CASSRDGRYGYTF
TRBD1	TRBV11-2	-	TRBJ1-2	TGTGCCAGCAGCTTAGGAGGGACAGCGGTCACTACACAAAGAAGCGGTGGCTACACCTTC	CASSLGGTAVTTQRSGGYTF
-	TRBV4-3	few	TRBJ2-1	TGCGCCAGCAGCCAACTTACCGGGACACAGTACAATGAGCAGTTCTTC	CASSQLTGTQYNEQFF
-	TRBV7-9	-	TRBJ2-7	TGTGCCAGCGAGGGGAGTTACGAGCAGTACTTC	CASEGSYEQYF
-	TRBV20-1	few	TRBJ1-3	TGCAGTGCTAGACTGCCCGGGGCAAACACCATATATTTT	CSARLPGANTIYF
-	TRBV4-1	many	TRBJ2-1	TGCGCCAGCAGCCAAGCCGGGGGCTGGGAGGTCGGTTACAATGAGCAGTTCTTC	CASSQAGGWEVGYNEQFF
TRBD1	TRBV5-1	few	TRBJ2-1	TGCGCCAGCAGCCCGACAGGGTGGGATGAGCAGTTCTTC	CASSPTGWDEQFF
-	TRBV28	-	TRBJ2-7	TGTGCCAGCAGTACTAAACGGGGCGGGAAGGAATACGAGCAGTACTTC	CASSTKRGGKEYEQYF
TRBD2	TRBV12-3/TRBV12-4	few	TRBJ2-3	TGTGCCAGCACCGATACTAGCGGGAGAATGGATACGCAGTATTTT	CASTDTSGRMDTQYF
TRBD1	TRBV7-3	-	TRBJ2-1	TGTGCCAGCAGCTTACCCGCCGGGACAGGATCTGGCTCCTACAATGAGCAGTTCTTC	CASSLPAGTGSGSYNEQFF
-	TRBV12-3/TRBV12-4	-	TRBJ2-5	TGTGCCAGCAGTCAGGGCAACCAAGAGACCCAGTACTTC	CASSQGNQETQYF
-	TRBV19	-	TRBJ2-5	TGTGCCAGTAGTTCCACTAGGGGGGAGACCCAGTACTTC	CASSSTRGETQYF
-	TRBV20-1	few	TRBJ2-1	TGCAGTGCTCCACCGAGGTCCTACAATGAGCAGTTCTTC	CSAPPRSYNEQFF
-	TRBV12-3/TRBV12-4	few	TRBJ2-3	TGTGCCAGCAGCGACCCCCCCCCAGATACGCAGTATTTT	CASSDPPPDTQYF
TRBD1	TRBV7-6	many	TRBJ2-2	TGTGCCAGCAGCCCGACAGGGAAGGCCGGGGAGCTGTTTTTT	CASSPTGKAGELFF
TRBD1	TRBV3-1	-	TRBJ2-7	TGTGCCAGCAGCCAAGCCGGGACAGCTTACGAGCAGTACTTC	CASSQAGTAYEQYF
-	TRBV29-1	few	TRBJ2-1	TGCAGCGTTGAAGGGGGGTCTGAGCAGTTCTTC	CSVEGGSEQFF
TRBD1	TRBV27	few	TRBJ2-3	TGTGCCAGCAGTTTTGTGGACAGGGTGATGTTCACAGATACGCAGTATTTT	CASSFVDRVMFTDTQYF
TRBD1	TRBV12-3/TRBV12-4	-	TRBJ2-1	TGTGCCAGCAGTCTGCGGACAGGCTTCCACAATGAGCAGTTCTTC	CASSLRTGFHNEQFF
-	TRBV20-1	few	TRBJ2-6	TGCAGTGCTAGTTCGGGCAAAACCTCTGGGGCCAACGTCCTGACTTTC	CSASSGKTSGANVLTF
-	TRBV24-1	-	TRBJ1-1	TGTGCCACCAGTGGTTGGAACACTGAAGCTTTCTTT	CATSGWNTEAFF
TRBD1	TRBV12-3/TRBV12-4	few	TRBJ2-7	TGTGCCAGCAGCCAGACAGGGGGCCACGAGCAGTACTTC	CASSQTGGHEQYF
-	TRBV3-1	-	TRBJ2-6	TGTGCCAGCAGCCCTAGGAGTGGGCGGCCAGCCCCTCCCTCTGGGGCCAACGTCCTGACTTTC	CASSPRSGRPAPPSGANVLTF
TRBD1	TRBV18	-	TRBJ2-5	TGTGCCAGCTCACCACCGGGGACAGTCCAAGTTCAAGAGACCCAGTACTTC	CASSPPGTVQVQETQYF
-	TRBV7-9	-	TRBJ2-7	TGTGCCAGCAGCTTAGGCCCCGGTCTCAACTTC	CASSLGPGLNF
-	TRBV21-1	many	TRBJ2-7	TGTGCCAGCAGCCCCCGGACGGGGGAGCAGTACTTC	CASSPRTGEQYF
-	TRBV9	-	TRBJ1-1	TGTGCCAGCAGCGCCCGGTTGGACACTGAAGCTTTCTTT	CASSARLDTEAFF
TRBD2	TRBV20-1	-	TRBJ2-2	TGCAGTGCTAGAGATCTAGCGGGGGCCTTGAACACCGGGGAGCTGTTTTTT	CSARDLAGALNTGELFF
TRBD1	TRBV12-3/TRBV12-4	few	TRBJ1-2	TGTGCCAGCAGTCCCCTGGGACAGCAGGTTGTGGGCTACACCTTC	CASSPLGQQVVGYTF
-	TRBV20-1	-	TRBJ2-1	TGCAGTGGAACCGGGACTCAAGGGAGCTCCTACAATGAGCAGTTCTTC	CSGTGTQGSSYNEQFF
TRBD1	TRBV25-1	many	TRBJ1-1	TGTGCCAGCAGTCGACAGGGTGCTGAAGCTTTCTTT	CASSRQGAEAFF
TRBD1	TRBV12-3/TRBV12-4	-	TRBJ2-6	TGTGCCAGCAGTCTCGACAGGGGTGGGGCCAACGTCCTGACTTTC	CASSLDRGGANVLTF
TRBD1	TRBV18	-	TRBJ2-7	TGTGCCAGCTCACCCCGACAGGGGGTACTCTACGAGCAGTACTTC	CASSPRQGVLYEQYF
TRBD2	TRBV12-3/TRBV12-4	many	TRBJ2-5	TGTGCCAGCAGCCAAAGCGGGGGGGAGACCCAGTACTTC	CASSQSGGETQYF
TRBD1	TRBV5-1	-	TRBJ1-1	TGCGCCAGCAGCACATCGGGACAGGGGTACACTGAAGCTTTCTTT	CASSTSGQGYTEAFF
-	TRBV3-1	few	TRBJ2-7	TGTGCCAGCAGCCCGGGGGCGGTCGGGGACTACGAGCAGTACTTC	CASSPGAVGDYEQYF
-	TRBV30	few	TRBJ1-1	TGTGCCTGGAGTGGGCCGGGTGTGAACACTGAAGCTTTCTTT	CAWSGPGVNTEAFF
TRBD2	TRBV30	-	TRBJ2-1	TGTGCCTGGAGAGTAGCGGGGGGTTACAATGAGCAGTTCTTC	CAWRVAGGYNEQFF
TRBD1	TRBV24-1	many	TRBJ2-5	TGTGCCACCAGTGATTTACAGACAGGGTTACAAGAGACCCAGTACTTC	CATSDLQTGLQETQYF
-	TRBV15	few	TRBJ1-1	TGTGCCACCAGCAGGGAGAACACTGAAGCTTTCTTT	CATSRENTEAFF
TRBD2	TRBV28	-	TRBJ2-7	TGTGCCAGCAGTTTTCGGGGACTAGTTTACGAGCAGTACTTC	CASSFRGLVYEQYF
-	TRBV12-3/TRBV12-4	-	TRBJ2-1	TGTGCCAGCAGTCCCCAGACAGTATCCGGTGAGCAGTTCTTC	CASSPQTVSGEQFF
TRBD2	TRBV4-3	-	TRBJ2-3	TGCGCCAGCAGCCAATTGGGGACTAGATCCGGGGATACGCAGTATTTT	CASSQLGTRSGDTQYF
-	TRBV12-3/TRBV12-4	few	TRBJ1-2	TGTGCCAGCAACCCGACTACAGACTCCTATGGCTACACCTTC	CASNPTTDSYGYTF
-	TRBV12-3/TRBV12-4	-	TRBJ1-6	TGTGCCAGCAACACCGATAATTCACCCCTCCACTTT	CASNTDNSPLHF
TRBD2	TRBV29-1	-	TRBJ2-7	TGCAGCGTCAGGACTAGCGGGAACATGAAGCAGTACTTC	CSVRTSGNMKQYF
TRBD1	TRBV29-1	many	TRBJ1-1	TGCAGCGTTGTCTCAGGGGGCAGGATGACTGAAGCTTTCTTT	CSVVSGGRMTEAFF
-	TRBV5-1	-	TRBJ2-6	TGCGCCAGCAGGCCGGCAGGGGAAGTCGACGTCCTGACTTTC	CASRPAGEVDVLTF
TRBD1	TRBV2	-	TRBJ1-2	TGTGCCAGCAGTCCCAAGGAGGGGGCGAATGGCTACACCTTC	CASSPKEGANGYTF
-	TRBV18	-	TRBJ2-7	TGTGCCAGCTCTGGGGTAACCTACGAGCAGTACTTC	CASSGVTYEQYF
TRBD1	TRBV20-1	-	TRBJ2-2	TGCAGTGCTAGAGTACGGACAGGGGGCACCGGGGAGCTGTTTTTT	CSARVRTGGTGELFF
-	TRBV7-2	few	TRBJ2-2	TGTGCCAGCAGCTTCCAGGGAAGGGAGCTGTTTTTT	CASSFQGRELFF
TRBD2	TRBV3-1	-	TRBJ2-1	TGTGCCAGCAGCCGGCATGGGACTAGCGGGAGTGGGGACAATGAGCAGTTCTTC	CASSRHGTSGSGDNEQFF